This TCR beta chain was identified during a study of shared clonotypes between healthy human individuals. Germline assignment: CDR1 SGHNT and CDR2 YENEEA. V was clipped by 5 bases and J by 5 bases; unmatched bases: 6. CDR3 length: 13 residues. Sequencing was performed with immunoSEQ multiplex PCR; in TCRdb, only in-frame clones are kept and a portion is missing. The data contain 950,000 to 1,100,000 clones, about 75% of them singletons. None of the donors, who were healthy HIV-negative adults, had recently had acute infections or vaccinations. This receptor was identified in a man younger than 35 in good health. The specimen sequenced was memory CD4+ T cells sorted from blood. Subset here: CD45RA-negative fraction. The rearrangement uses TRBV11-3 and TRBJ2-7, with 7 bases lining up with TRBD1. CDR3 in DNA: TGTGCCAGCAGCCTGGGACAGCCGCACGAGCAGTACTTC. Its protein is CASSLGQPHEQYF.